This record concerns one T cell receptor (beta chain) sequence. Its antigen is still unknown. This table comes from immunoSEQ multiplex PCR, and its TCRdb copy is limited to in-frame clones, with some not included. The sample has hundreds of thousands of clones, 60% to 75% seen once. The V end lost 2 bases, the J end lost 3 bases, and 11 bases lay between the germline ends. This CDR3 has 14 residues. Germline CDR1 reads MDHEN; CDR2 reads SYDVKM. This entry comes from a study of shared clonotypes between healthy human individuals. Regarding the study as a whole: Non-shared clonotypes had lower generation probabilities than those shared by all four donors. At large depth, rarefaction still showed sorted-subset sequencing to be incomplete.

This sequence originates from a woman aged 25 to 39 in good health. Material: memory CD4+ T cells sorted from blood. Subset: CD45RA-negative fraction. V usage is TRBV28 and J usage is TRBJ2-7; no reliable D call. In DNA, the CDR3 is TGTGCCAGCAGTTTAGTACGGAAGGGCTACGAGCAGTACTTC. Translated: CASSLVRKGYEQYF.